A single sample is the source of the 6 T cell receptor beta chains below, sequenced in a study of control samples from healthy donors and cancer patients. Generated by immunoSEQ multiplex PCR, the TCRdb table keeps only in-frame clones and is missing some. The data show about 65,000 clones, less than 95% seen once. The specimen sequenced was PBMCs. These receptor sequences come from a woman in her 50s with colorectal cancer.

The rearrangement links TRBV12-3 or TRBV12-4 to TRBJ1-3; D gene ambiguous. V was shortened by 2 bases and J by 2 bases, with 4 bases between the two germline ends. The CDR3 is 13 amino acids. The CDR3 reads CASSLLPGNTIYF. The CDR3 bases are TGTGCCAGCAGTTTACTCCCTGGAAACACCATATATTTT.

About this clone itself: One end of the junction fails to match germline, which may point to a read error. This chain links TRBV5-4 with TRBJ1-6; 8 bases map to TRBD1. CDR1 SGHNT and CDR2 YYREEE come from the germline V gene (reference sequence). The CDR3 consists of 14 residues. Written as DNA, the CDR3 is TGTGCTAGCAGTAGGGACAGGATAAATTCACCCCTCCACTTT. It translates to CASSRDRINSPLHF.

V usage is TRBV14 and J usage is TRBJ2-5; TRBD1 agrees at 8 bases. The CDR3 runs 17 residues. Germline values: CDR1 SGHDN, CDR2 FVKESK. With 0 bases clipped from V and 5 bases from J, the junction kept 11 bases outside the gene matches. CDR3 nucleotide sequence: TGTGCCAGCAGCCAAGAACTGGCAGGGGGCTATAGGGAGACCCAGTACTTC. Translation gives CASSQELAGGYRETQYF.

This clone showed up just once. The chain recombines TRBV7-3 with TRBJ2-3, with D uncertain. From germline, CDR1 is SGHTA and CDR2 FQGTGA. The length of the CDR3 is 13 residues. V lost 0 bases and J 4 bases, leaving 5 bases between the germline ends. The CDR3 DNA follows: TGTGCCAGCAGCTTAACTCCCTCAGATACGCAGTATTTT. It is translated as CASSLTPSDTQYF. Together with reference TRBV7-3 and TRBJ2-3, the CDR3 gives the full variable domain: GAGVSQTPSNKVTEKGKYVELRCDPISGHTALYWYRQSLGQGPEFLIYFQGTGAADDSGLPNDRFFAVRPEGSVSTLKIQRTERGDSAVYLCASSLTPSDTQYFGPGTRLTVL.

V usage is TRBV24-1 and J usage is TRBJ1-1, with no clear D. CDR3 length: 15 residues. The V end was cut by 9 bases, the J end by 5 bases, with 21 bases between. The germline CDR1 and CDR2 sequences are KGHDR and SFDVKD. CDR3 sequence reads: CATSEVPFRVTEAFF. The CDR3 DNA reads as TGTGCCACCTCTGAGGTACCTTTTAGGGTGACTGAAGCTTTCTTT.

The V call is TRBV7-2, the J call TRBJ1-2, with D possibly being TRBD1 (6 bases). Trimming removed 5 bases from V and 2 bases from J, with 15 bases in between. The CDR3 runs to 15 residues. Germline V gene data show CDR1 as SGHTA and CDR2 as FQGNSA. CDR3 sequence (DNA): TGTGCCAGCAGCCTGGGGGGGGGCCCCAACTATGGCTACACCTTC. Translated: CASSLGGGPNYGYTF.